The 23 T cell receptor beta chains below all came from one sample that was sequenced in a study of identical twins. TCRdb processed the 5' RACE reads anew with MiXCR; each CDR3 protein has one entry. Of 350,000 or so distinct CDR3 sequences listed, 7% to 9.5% are singletons. The sample consisted of naive T cells sorted from blood. These receptors all stem from a woman between 50 and 59 years old in good health.

This clonotype was detected ten times or more. The genes are TRBV25-1 and TRBJ1-1; D is ambiguous. V shed 7 bases and J shed 4 bases, with 16 bases lying between them. Germline V gene data show CDR1 as MGHDK and CDR2 as SYGVNS. The CDR3 is 14 amino acids. The DNA for the CDR3 is TGTGCCAGCACTGGCCTCGGGATTGGCACTGAAGCTTTCTTT. It is translated as CASTGLGIGTEAFF.

This clonotype has more than one count but fewer than ten. The gene calls are TRBV14 and TRBJ1-6; D is undetermined. The V and J ends lost 0 bases and 9 bases respectively, with 9 bases between them. Looked up from germline, CDR1 is SGHDN and CDR2 is FVKESK. CDR3 length: 14 amino acids. The CDR3 is CASSQEVRSSPLHF. CDR3 coding DNA: TGTGCCAGCAGCCAAGAGGTCAGAAGTTCACCCCTCCACTTT. Based on the CDR3 plus reference TRBV14 and TRBJ1-6, the full variable domain is EAGVTQFPSHSVIEKGQTVTLRCDPISGHDNLYWYRRVMGKEIKFLLHFVKESKQDESGMPNNRFLAERTGGTYSTLKVQPAELEDSGVYFCASSQEVRSSPLHFGNGTRLTVT.

This chain joins TRBV5-1 and TRBJ1-1; the D is unclear. The germline gives CDR1 SGHRS, CDR2 YFSETQ. The CDR3 runs 11 residues. V lost 6 bases to trimming and J lost 6 bases, with 9 bases between them. The CDR3 DNA follows: TGCGCCAGCATCGACCCCCCTGAAGCTTTCTTT. This encodes CASIDPPEAFF.

The V and J genes are TRBV6-5 and TRBJ2-3, with 14 positions matching TRBD2. With V trimmed by 5 bases and J by 4 bases, 8 bases remained unmatched. This CDR3 is built from 17 residues. The germline CDR1 and CDR2 sequences are MNHEY and SVGAGI. CDR3 bases: TGTGCCAGCAGTAGCCAGACTAGCGGGAGGGCGGCAGATACGCAGTATTTT. Protein: CASSSQTSGRAADTQYF.

The chain carries TRBV27 and TRBJ2-1, with 9 bases that match TRBD1. The CDR3 sequence is 14 residues long. The trim removed 5 bases at V and 7 bases at J, leaving 6 bases unmatched. Per germline, CDR1 MNHEY and CDR2 SMNVEV (reference sequence). The CDR3 sequence: CASSANRGRNEQFF. As DNA, the CDR3 is TGTGCCAGCAGTGCAAACAGGGGGCGGAATGAGCAGTTCTTC.

Only a few counts were recorded for this clonotype. A single base separates this from a much larger clone, so it may be a read error. The chain uses TRBV12-3 or TRBV12-4 and TRBJ2-3; a possible D gene is TRBD2 (5 bases). The CDR3 consists of 15 residues. This CDR3 reads CSSSVTHTGTDTQYF. CDR3 sequence (DNA): TGTTCCAGCAGCGTGACTCACACGGGAACAGATACGCAGTATTTT.

The chain joins TRBV3-1 to TRBJ2-2, with D possibly being TRBD2 (5 bases). CDR1 is LGHDT and CDR2 is YNNKEL in the germline V gene (reference sequence). V shed 6 bases and J shed 4 bases, with 9 bases lying between them. The CDR3 totals 13 residues. In DNA form, the CDR3 reads TGTGCCAGCAGACCGAGCGGCACCGGGGAGCTGTTTTTT. It translates to CASRPSGTGELFF.

This clonotype was observed a few times. The chain carries TRBV5-1 and TRBJ1-1; D is ambiguous. The CDR3 consists of 13 residues. Germline V gives CDR1 SGHRS, CDR2 YFSETQ. Trimming cost V 1 base and J 1 base, with 5 bases left between them. The CDR3 loop reads CASSLQTNTEAFF. Here the CDR3 DNA reads TGCGCCAGCAGCTTGCAGACGAACACTGAAGCTTTCTTT.

In this sample, this clonotype turned up a few times. The genes are TRBV11-2 and TRBJ1-3; D not certain. The CDR3 contains 13 residues. The V gene lost 0 bases and the J gene lost 8 bases, with 8 bases spanning the gap. The V gene's germline CDR1 is SGHAT and CDR2 FQNNGV. The CDR3, as DNA: TGTGCCAGCAGCTTAGATGAACGATACACCATATATTTT. This translates into CASSLDERYTIYF.

In its sample, this clonotype was seen a few times. The chain employs TRBV24-1 and TRBJ1-6; TRBD1 is a possible D gene (5 bases). This CDR3 has 12 amino acids. CDR1 and CDR2 (germline): KGHDR, SFDVKD. The V end lost 11 bases, the J end lost 9 bases, and 13 bases lay between the germline ends. In nucleotides, the CDR3 is TGTGCCAACAAGACAGTTACTTCACCCCTCCACTTT. Translated: CANKTVTSPLHF.

V is TRBV3-1 and J is TRBJ2-4; 13 bases are shared with TRBD2. V was pared by 3 bases and J by 8 bases, with 7 bases of the junction left unmatched. The CDR3 consists of 16 residues. In germline, CDR1 is LGHDT, CDR2 YNNKEL (reference sequence). The chain's CDR3 is CASSHRLAGGRDIQYF. The CDR3 DNA reads TGTGCCAGCAGCCACCGACTAGCGGGAGGAAGGGACATTCAGTACTTC.

This clonotype was observed many times. The CDR3 reads CSARDRRRPPDTQYF. CDR3 bases: TGCAGTGCTAGAGATCGCCGTCGACCCCCAGATACGCAGTATTTT. This sequence joins TRBV20-1 and TRBJ2-3; D is unresolved. The CDR3 covers 15 residues. Looked up from germline, CDR1 is DFQATT and CDR2 is SNEGSKA (reference sequence). The germline V and J ends were trimmed by 0 bases and 4 bases, with 14 bases remaining between them.

The genes are TRBV12-3 or TRBV12-4 and TRBJ2-1; D possibly matches TRBD1 or TRBD2 (6 bases each). V was pared by 1 base and J by 7 bases, with 14 bases between. The CDR3 length is 15 residues. The CDR3 nucleotides read TGTGCCAGCAGTTTAGTGGGGGGCGCGGGGAATGAGCAGTTCTTC. Its protein is CASSLVGGAGNEQFF.

This clonotype was picked up a small number of times. V usage is TRBV6-1 and J usage is TRBJ2-2; 7 bases are a match to TRBD1. This CDR3 contains 15 residues. V was clipped by 2 bases and J by 1 base; unmatched bases: 1. Germline CDR1 MNHNS, CDR2 SASEGT. DNA of the CDR3: TGTGCCAGCAGTGAACAGGGGGTGAACACCGGGGAGCTGTTTTTT. This codes for CASSEQGVNTGELFF.

There are many counts of this clonotype. The chain carries TRBV7-9 and TRBJ2-7, with 8 nucleotides matching TRBD1. Germline CDR1 and CDR2: SEHNR and FQNEAQ (reference sequence). The V gene end was trimmed by 3 bases and the J gene end by 5 bases; junction bases not matched to a gene: 9. CDR3 length: 15 residues. In DNA, the CDR3 is TGTGCCAGCAGCTTCCTTCAGGGGGCCTCGCACGAGCAGTACTTC. Amino acids: CASSFLQGASHEQYF.

This clonotype was recorded at least ten times. The chain recombines TRBV12-3 or TRBV12-4 with TRBJ2-4; D is unclear. The CDR3 has 12 residues. Trimming removed 6 bases from V and 0 bases from J, with 3 bases in between. The CDR3 protein is CASRGAKNIQYF. The CDR3, as DNA: TGTGCCAGCAGGGGAGCCAAAAACATTCAGTACTTC.

This chain joins TRBV7-9 and TRBJ1-3, with 7 bases aligning to TRBD1. Germline assignment: CDR1 SEHNR and CDR2 FQNEAQ (reference sequence). The trim removed 7 bases at V and 0 bases at J, leaving 9 bases unmatched. The CDR3 spans 16 residues. CDR3 coding DNA: TGTGCCAGCACCAGAGGACAGGTTAACTCTGGAAACACCATATATTTT. It encodes CASTRGQVNSGNTIYF.

This clonotype was detected many times. V gene TRBV11-2 combines with J gene TRBJ2-3; D may be TRBD2 (6 bases). V was clipped by 1 base and J by 0 bases, with 17 bases between them. CDR1 is SGHAT, CDR2 FQNNGV, per germline. The CDR3 runs to 18 residues. CDR3 in DNA: TGTGCCAGCAGCTTAGGGTCCTGGGCTAGCGCGAGCACAGATACGCAGTATTTT. Its protein product is CASSLGSWASASTDTQYF.

Notes on this clonotype: A read error may explain this, as a much larger clone is one base away. The chain couples TRBV6-1 to TRBJ2-7, with 7 bases that match TRBD2. The CDR3 covers 15 residues. Looked up from germline, CDR1 is MNHNS and CDR2 is SASEGT. As DNA, the CDR3 is TGTGCCAGCAGGGACCTCGCGGGAGATTCCTACGAGCGGTACTTC. This codes for CASRDLAGDSYERYF.

The rearrangement joins TRBV29-1 to TRBJ1-6; tentative D call: TRBD1 (5 bases). The V end lost 8 bases, the J end lost 0 bases, and 14 bases lay between the germline ends. The CDR3 contains 15 residues. Germline V CDR1 and CDR2: SQVTM, ANQGSEA. CDR3 in DNA: TGCAGCATAAGACAGACGAGCTCCTATAATTCACCCCTCCACTTT. This sequence encodes CSIRQTSSYNSPLHF.

This clonotype appeared many times. The V gene is TRBV24-1, the J gene TRBJ1-1, with no clear D. CDR3 length equals 12 residues. V was cut by 4 bases and J by 8 bases, with 10 bases left in between. Germline lookup yields CDR1 KGHDR and CDR2 SFDVKD. CDR3 loop: CATSEPIGEAFF. The CDR3 nucleotides read TGTGCCACCAGTGAGCCTATCGGGGAAGCTTTCTTT.

The chain couples TRBV10-2 to TRBJ2-1, with TRBD2 matching over 12 bases. This CDR3 comprises 14 residues. Germline V gene lookup returns CDR1 WSHSY and CDR2 SAAADI. V lost 6 bases, J lost 8 bases, and 5 bases stayed unmatched. CDR3 DNA: TGCGCCAGCAGCCGACTAGCGGGAGCCGATGAGCAGTTCTTC. Residues: CASSRLAGADEQFF.

This clonotype was picked up a small number of times. The V gene is TRBV3-1, the J gene TRBJ2-1, with 11 bases matching TRBD2. CDR3 length: 19 residues. J gave up 4 bases and V 0 bases, and 11 bases lay outside the gene matches. Germline loops: CDR1 LGHDT, CDR2 YNNKEL (reference sequence). The CDR3 region has the DNA TGTGCCAGCAGCCAAGACGGACAGCCCGGGACTAGCGGTTACAATGAGCAGTTCTTC. Translating gives CASSQDGQPGTSGYNEQFF.